The 5 T cell receptor beta chains listed next were all sequenced from one sample in a study of T cells in Graves' hyperthyroidism and ophthalmopathy. TCR beta CDR3 regions were amplified from RNA transcripts. Carried out on the TCR CDR3, a first-round RT-PCR used the HTBI primer set. TCRdb re-analysed the multiplex PCR reads in MiXCR, keeping a single row per CDR3 protein. The data hold more than 500,000 distinct CDR3 sequences, with around 16% observed a single time. Material: blood. The origin of the receptors is a woman aged 25 to 39 with Graves' ophthalmopathy.

At least ten counts were recorded for this clonotype. This chain connects TRBV12-3 or TRBV12-4 to TRBJ2-2, with 8 bases lining up with TRBD2. The length of the CDR3 is 16 residues. V shed 0 bases and J 1 base; nucleotides not matched to a gene: 1. The CDR3 here is CASSLALAGNTGELFF. Here the CDR3 DNA reads TGTGCCAGCAGTTTAGCGCTAGCGGGGAACACCGGGGAGCTGTTTTTT.

This clonotype was found many times. The V call is TRBV3-1, the J call TRBJ2-3; 14 bases map to TRBD2. Germline CDR1 is LGHDT and CDR2 is YNNKEL (reference sequence). This CDR3 comprises 18 residues. J was trimmed by 1 base and V by 3 bases; bases with no gene match: 6. CDR3 nucleotides: TGTGCCAGCAGCCACCAGTGGGGACTAGCGGGAGGCACAGATACGCAGTATTTT. Amino acids: CASSHQWGLAGGTDTQYF.

This clonotype was counted only a few times. The chain uses TRBV7-3 and TRBJ2-6; D unresolved. The CDR3 contains 17 residues. V was trimmed by 4 bases and J by 0 bases, leaving 13 bases between them. Germline V gene sequence: CDR1 SGHTA, CDR2 FQGTGA. The DNA for the CDR3 is TGTGCCAGCAGCTCCGGAGACGGACCCTCTGGGGCCAACGTCCTGACTTTC. This translates into CASSSGDGPSGANVLTF.

The rearrangement uses TRBV6-2 or TRBV6-3 and TRBJ2-4; possible D gene TRBD2, 6 bases. Trimming took 8 bases from V and 3 from J, leaving 17 bases between them. The CDR3 contains 15 residues. Per the germline V gene, CDR1 is MNHEY and CDR2 is SVGEGT. DNA of the CDR3: TGTGCCAGCTCGGGTAGCGGTTTGGGCAAAAACATTCAGTACTTC. Translated, it gives CASSGSGLGKNIQYF.

At least ten counts were recorded for this clonotype. V gene TRBV29-1 combines with J gene TRBJ2-7; D is tentatively TRBD1 or TRBD2 (6 bases each). Trimming removed 6 bases from V and 12 bases from J, with 21 bases in between. Germline V gene data show CDR1 as SQVTM and CDR2 as ANQGSEA. The CDR3 spans 12 residues. CDR3 sequence: CSVQPQGLEGYF. CDR3 in DNA: TGCAGCGTCCAACCACAGGGATTGGAGGGGTACTTC.